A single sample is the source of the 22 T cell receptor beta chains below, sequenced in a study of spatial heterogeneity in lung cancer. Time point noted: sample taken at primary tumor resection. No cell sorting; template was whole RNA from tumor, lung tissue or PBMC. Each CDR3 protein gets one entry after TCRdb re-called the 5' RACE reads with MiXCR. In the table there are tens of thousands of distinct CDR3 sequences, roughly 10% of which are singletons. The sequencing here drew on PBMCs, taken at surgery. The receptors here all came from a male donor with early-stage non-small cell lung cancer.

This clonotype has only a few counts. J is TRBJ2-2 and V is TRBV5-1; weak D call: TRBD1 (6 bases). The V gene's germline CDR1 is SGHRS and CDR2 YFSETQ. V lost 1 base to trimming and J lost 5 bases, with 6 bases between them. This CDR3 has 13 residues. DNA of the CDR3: TGCGCCAGCAGCTTGACAGGGACCGGGGAGCTGTTTTTT. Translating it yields CASSLTGTGELFF.

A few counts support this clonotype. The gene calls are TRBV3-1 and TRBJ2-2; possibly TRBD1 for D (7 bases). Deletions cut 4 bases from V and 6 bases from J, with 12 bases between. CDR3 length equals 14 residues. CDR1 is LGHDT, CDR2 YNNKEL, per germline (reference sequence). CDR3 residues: CASSRGTESGELFF. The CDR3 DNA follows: TGTGCCAGCAGCCGCGGGACAGAGTCCGGGGAGCTGTTTTTT.

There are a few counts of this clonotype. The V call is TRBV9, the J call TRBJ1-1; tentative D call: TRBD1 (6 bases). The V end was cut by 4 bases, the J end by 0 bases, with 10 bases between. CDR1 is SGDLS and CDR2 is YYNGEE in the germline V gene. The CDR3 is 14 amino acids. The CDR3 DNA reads TGTGCCAGCAGCTCACGACAGGTGAACACTGAAGCTTTCTTT. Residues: CASSSRQVNTEAFF.

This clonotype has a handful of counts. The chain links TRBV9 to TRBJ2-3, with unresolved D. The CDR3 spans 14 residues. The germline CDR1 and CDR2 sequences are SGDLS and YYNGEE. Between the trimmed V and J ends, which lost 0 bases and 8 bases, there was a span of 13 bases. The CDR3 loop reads CASSVAPQPGTQYF. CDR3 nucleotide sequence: TGTGCCAGCAGCGTAGCTCCCCAGCCAGGTACGCAGTATTTT.

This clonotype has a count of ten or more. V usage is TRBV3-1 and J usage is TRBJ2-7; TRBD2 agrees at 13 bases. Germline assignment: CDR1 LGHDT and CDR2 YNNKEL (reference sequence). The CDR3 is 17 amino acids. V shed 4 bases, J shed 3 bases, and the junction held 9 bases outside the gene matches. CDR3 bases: TGTGCCAGCAGCCGGACTAGCGGGAGCTCCTTCATCTACGAGCAGTACTTC. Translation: CASSRTSGSSFIYEQYF.

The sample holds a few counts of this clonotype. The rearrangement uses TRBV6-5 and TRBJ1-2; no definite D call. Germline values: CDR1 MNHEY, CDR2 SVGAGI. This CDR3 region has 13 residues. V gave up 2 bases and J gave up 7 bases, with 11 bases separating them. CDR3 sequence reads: CASSYDGYSGYTF. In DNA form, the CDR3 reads TGTGCCAGCAGTTACGATGGTTACTCTGGCTACACCTTC.

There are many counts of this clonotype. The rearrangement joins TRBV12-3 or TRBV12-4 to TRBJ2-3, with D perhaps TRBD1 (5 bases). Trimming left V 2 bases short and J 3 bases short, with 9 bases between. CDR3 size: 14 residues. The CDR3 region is CASSLQGVTDTQYF. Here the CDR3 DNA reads TGTGCCAGCAGTTTACAGGGTGTTACAGATACGCAGTATTTT.

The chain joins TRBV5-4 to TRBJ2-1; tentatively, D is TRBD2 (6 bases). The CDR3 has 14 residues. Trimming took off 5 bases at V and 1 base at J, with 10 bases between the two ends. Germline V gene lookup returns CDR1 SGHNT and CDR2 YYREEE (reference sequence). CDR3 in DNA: TGTGCCAGCAGTTTCGGGGGATCCTACAATGAGCAGTTCTTC. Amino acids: CASSFGGSYNEQFF.

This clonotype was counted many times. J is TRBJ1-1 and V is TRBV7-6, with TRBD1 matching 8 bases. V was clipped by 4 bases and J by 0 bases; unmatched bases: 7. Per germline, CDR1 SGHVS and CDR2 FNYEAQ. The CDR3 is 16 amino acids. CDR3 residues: CASSSYRGSMNTEAFF. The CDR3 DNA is TGTGCCAGCAGCTCTTACAGGGGGTCCATGAACACTGAAGCTTTCTTT.

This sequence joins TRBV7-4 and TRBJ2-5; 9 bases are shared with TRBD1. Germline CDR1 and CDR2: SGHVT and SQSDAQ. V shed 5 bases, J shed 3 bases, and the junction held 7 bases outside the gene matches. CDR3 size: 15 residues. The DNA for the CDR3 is TGTGCCAGCAGCCTTAGACGGACAGGGGAAGAGACCCAGTACTTC. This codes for CASSLRRTGEETQYF. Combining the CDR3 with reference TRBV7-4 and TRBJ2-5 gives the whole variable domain GAGVSQSPRYKVAKRGRDVALRCDSISGHVTLYWYRQTLGQGSEVLTYSQSDAQRDKSGRPSGRFSAERPERSVSTLKIQRTEQGDSAVYLCASSLRRTGEETQYFGPGTRLLVL.

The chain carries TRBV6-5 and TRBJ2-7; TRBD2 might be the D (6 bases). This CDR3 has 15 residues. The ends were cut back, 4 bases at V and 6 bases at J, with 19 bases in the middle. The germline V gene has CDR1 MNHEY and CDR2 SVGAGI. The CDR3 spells CASSSLGGGLLEQYF. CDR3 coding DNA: TGTGCCAGCAGTTCCCTGGGGGGAGGTCTCCTCGAGCAGTACTTC.

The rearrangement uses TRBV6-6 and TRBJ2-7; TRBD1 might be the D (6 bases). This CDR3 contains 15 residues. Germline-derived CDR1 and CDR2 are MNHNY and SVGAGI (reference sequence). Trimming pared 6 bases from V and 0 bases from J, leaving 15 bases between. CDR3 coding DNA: TGTGCCAGCAGGCTTCGACAGGCCGCCTCCTACGAGCAGTACTTC. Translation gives CASRLRQAASYEQYF.

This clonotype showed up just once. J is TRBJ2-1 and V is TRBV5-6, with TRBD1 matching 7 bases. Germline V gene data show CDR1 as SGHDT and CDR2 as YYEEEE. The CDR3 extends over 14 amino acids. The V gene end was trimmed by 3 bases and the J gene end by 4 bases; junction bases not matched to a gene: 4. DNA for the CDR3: TGTGCCAGCAGCTCGACAGGGAAGTACAATGAGCAGTTCTTC. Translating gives CASSSTGKYNEQFF.

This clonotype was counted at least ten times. The CDR3 here is CASSAPNNEQFF. The CDR3 DNA follows: TGTGCCTCCTCAGCACCGAACAATGAGCAGTTCTTC. The chain is built from TRBV28 and TRBJ2-1; no clear D. Germline V gene lookup returns CDR1 MDHEN and CDR2 SYDVKM. The CDR3 totals 12 residues. The germline V and J ends were trimmed by 11 bases and 5 bases, with 13 bases remaining between them.

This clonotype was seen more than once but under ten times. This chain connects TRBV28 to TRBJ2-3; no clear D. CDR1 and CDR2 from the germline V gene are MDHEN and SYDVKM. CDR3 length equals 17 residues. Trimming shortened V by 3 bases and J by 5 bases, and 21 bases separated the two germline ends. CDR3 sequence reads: CASSFQRLEEGGDTQYF. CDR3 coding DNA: TGTGCCAGCAGTTTCCAACGGCTAGAGGAAGGCGGAGATACGCAGTATTTT.

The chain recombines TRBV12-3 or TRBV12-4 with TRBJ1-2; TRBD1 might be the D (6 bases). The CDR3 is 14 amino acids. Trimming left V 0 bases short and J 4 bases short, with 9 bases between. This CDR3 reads CASSLAGGPYGYTF. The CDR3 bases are TGTGCCAGCAGTTTAGCGGGGGGGCCCTATGGCTACACCTTC.

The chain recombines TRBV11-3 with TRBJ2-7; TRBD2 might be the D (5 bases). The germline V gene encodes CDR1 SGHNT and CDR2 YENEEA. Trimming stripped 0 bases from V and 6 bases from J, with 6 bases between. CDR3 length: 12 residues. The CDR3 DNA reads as TGTGCCAGCAGCTTAGAAGGGAGCGAGCAGTACTTC. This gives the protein CASSLEGSEQYF.

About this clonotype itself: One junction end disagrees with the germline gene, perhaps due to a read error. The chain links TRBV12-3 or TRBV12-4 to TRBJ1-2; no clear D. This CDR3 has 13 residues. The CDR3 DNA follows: TGTGCCAGCAGTCAAACTGCAATCTATGGCTACACCTTT. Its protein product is CASSQTAIYGYTF.

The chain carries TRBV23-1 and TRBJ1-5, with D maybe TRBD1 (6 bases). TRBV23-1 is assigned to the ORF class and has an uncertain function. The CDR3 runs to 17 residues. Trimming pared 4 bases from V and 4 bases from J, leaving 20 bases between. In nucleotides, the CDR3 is TGCGCCAGCAGTCCGAACAGGGTTTTGGTGGGGAATCAGCCCCAGCATTTT. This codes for CASSPNRVLVGNQPQHF.

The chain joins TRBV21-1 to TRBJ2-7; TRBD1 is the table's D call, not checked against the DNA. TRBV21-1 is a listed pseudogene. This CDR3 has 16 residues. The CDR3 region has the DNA TGTGCCAGCAGCAAAGAAGTCAGGACAGAGACCTACGAGCAGTACTTC. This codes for CASSKEVRTETYEQYF.

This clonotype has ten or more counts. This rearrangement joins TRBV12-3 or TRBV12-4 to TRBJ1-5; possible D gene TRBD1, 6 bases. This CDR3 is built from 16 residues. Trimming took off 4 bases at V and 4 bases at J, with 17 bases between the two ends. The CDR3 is CASSSNLRGLNQPQHF. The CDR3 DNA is TGTGCCAGCAGTTCCAACCTCAGGGGACTAAATCAGCCCCAGCATTTT.

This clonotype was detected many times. The CDR3: CASSLIAGVEAFF. The CDR3 DNA follows: TGTGCCAGCAGTTTAATCGCGGGGGTTGAAGCTTTCTTT. The V and J genes are TRBV12-3 or TRBV12-4 and TRBJ1-1, with TRBD1 as a possible D gene (5 bases). V dropped 2 bases and J dropped 7 bases, with 11 bases sitting between them. The CDR3 is made up of 13 amino acids.